Each of the 26 T cell receptor beta chains below was sequenced from the same sample in a study of technical replicates of blood from a handful of donors (dated by TCRdb to between 2016 and 2019). Libraries were made using the immunoSEQ multiplex PCR assay. In its TCRdb copy, this immuneACCESS table keeps in-frame sequences only and misses some clones. Where compared with another copy, unresolved V genes explain less than half of these, and the others have no known cause. This sample holds approximately 95,000 clones; around 96% were observed only once. The ten largest clones capture almost 0.35% of the sample. The sample consisted of T cells isolated from PBMCs. The receptors were gathered from a human donor in good health.

V and J are TRBV4-1 and TRBJ1-2; no clear D. There are 14 residues in the CDR3. Trimming cost V 1 base and J 7 bases, with 13 bases left between them. Germline V gene data show CDR1 as MGHRA and CDR2 as YSYEKL. The CDR3 nucleotides read TGCGCCAGCAGCCAAGCCGAGGACTCCTCTGGCTACACCTTC. This gives the protein CASSQAEDSSGYTF.

The chain links TRBV7-2 to TRBJ2-1, with TRBD2 matching over 9 bases. V was clipped by 3 bases and J by 5 bases; unmatched bases: 5. The CDR3 consists of 15 residues. The germline V gene encodes CDR1 SGHTA and CDR2 FQGNSA. CDR3 region: CASSLRLAEHNEQFF. CDR3 bases: TGTGCCAGCAGCTTGAGACTAGCGGAGCACAATGAGCAGTTCTTC.

This clone was detected once. This rearrangement joins TRBV14 to TRBJ2-1, with 7 bases matching TRBD1. The CDR3 spans 17 residues. Per germline, CDR1 SGHDN and CDR2 FVKESK. V shed 4 bases, J shed 4 bases, and the junction held 13 bases outside the gene matches. As DNA, the CDR3 is TGTGCCAGCAGCCTTAAGGAGCTCCAGGGGGAATACAATGAGCAGTTCTTC. Translation gives CASSLKELQGEYNEQFF.

V usage is TRBV27 and J usage is TRBJ1-1, with D possibly matching TRBD1 (6 bases). The length of the CDR3 is 14 residues. Germline V gives CDR1 MNHEY, CDR2 SMNVEV (reference sequence). Between the trimmed V and J ends, which lost 6 bases and 5 bases, there was a span of 16 bases. CDR3 sequence reads: CASRGGASWTEAFF. The CDR3 DNA reads as TGTGCCAGCAGGGGGGGGGCTTCTTGGACTGAAGCTTTCTTT.

The count of this clone is one. This chain links TRBV28 with TRBJ2-7; TRBD1 aligns across 7 bases. The V gene's germline CDR1 is MDHEN and CDR2 SYDVKM. Losses at the gene ends were 6 bases for V and 4 bases for J; bases not matched to a gene: 12. This CDR3 has 15 residues. CDR3 loop: CASSPSFGTVYEQYF. In DNA, the CDR3 is TGTGCCAGCAGCCCGTCATTTGGGACAGTTTACGAGCAGTACTTC.

The rearrangement uses TRBV6-5 and TRBJ1-6; D is possibly TRBD1 (6 bases). The CDR3 length is 15 residues. Germline CDR1 and CDR2: MNHEY and SVGAGI. V lost 6 bases and J lost 6, with 15 bases in between. The CDR3: CASRSSDRINSPLHF. CDR3 bases: TGTGCCAGCAGGTCCTCCGACAGGATTAATTCACCCCTCCACTTT.

This rearrangement joins TRBV19 to TRBJ1-1, with a tentative D call TRBD1 (5 bases). CDR1 LNHDA and CDR2 SQIVND come from the germline V gene (reference sequence). The V and J ends lost 3 bases and 1 base respectively, with 9 bases between them. The CDR3 contains 14 residues. The CDR3 region is CASSIQGWNTEAFF. Written as DNA, the CDR3 is TGTGCCAGTAGTATCCAGGGTTGGAACACTGAAGCTTTCTTT.

V usage is TRBV15 and J usage is TRBJ2-2; TRBD2 is a possible D gene (6 bases). Germline values: CDR1 LNHNV, CDR2 YYDKDF (reference sequence). CDR3 length equals 16 residues. The V gene lost 2 bases and the J gene lost 7 bases, with 17 bases spanning the gap. The CDR3 sequence: CATSRILAEGVGELFF. DNA of the CDR3: TGTGCCACCAGCAGAATACTAGCCGAAGGGGTCGGGGAGCTGTTTTTT.

This chain links TRBV27 with TRBJ2-7; TRBD2 aligns across 8 bases. Germline values: CDR1 MNHEY, CDR2 SMNVEV (reference sequence). J lost 3 bases, V lost 4 bases, and 5 bases had no gene match. The CDR3 is 14 residues long. CDR3 DNA: TGTGCCAGCAGTTGGGGACTAGGCCGCTACGAGCAGTACTTC. Its protein product is CASSWGLGRYEQYF.

This clone showed up just once. This chain links TRBV25-1 with TRBJ2-1, with D possibly matching TRBD1 (7 bases). Germline-derived CDR1 and CDR2 are MGHDK and SYGVNS. CDR3 length: 16 amino acids. V lost 4 bases and J 5 bases, leaving 18 bases between the germline ends. The CDR3 bases are TGTGCCAGCAGTGCCCCCACAGGGGAGGTACACAATGAGCAGTTCTTC. Its translation is CASSAPTGEVHNEQFF. Drawing the rest from reference TRBV25-1 and TRBJ2-1, the complete variable domain is EADIYQTPRYLVIGTGKKITLECSQTMGHDKMYWYQQDPGMELHLIHYSYGVNSTEKGDLSSESTVSRIRTEHFPLTLESARPSHTSQYLCASSAPTGEVHNEQFFGPGTRLTVL.

The chain carries TRBV5-4 and TRBJ2-1; D is perhaps TRBD2 (6 bases). V shed 4 bases and J shed 1 base, with 9 bases lying between them. CDR3 length: 14 residues. The germline V gene encodes CDR1 SGHNT and CDR2 YYREEE (reference sequence). The DNA of the CDR3 is TGTGCCAGCAGCCCGGCGGGGTCCTACAATGAGCAGTTCTTC. It encodes CASSPAGSYNEQFF. Based on the CDR3 plus reference TRBV5-4 and TRBJ2-1, the full variable domain is ETGVTQSPTHLIKTRGQQVTLRCSSQSGHNTVSWYQQALGQGPQFIFQYYREEENGRGNFPPRFSGLQFPNYSSELNVNALELDDSALYLCASSPAGSYNEQFFGPGTRLTVL.

This clone showed up just a few times. The rearrangement uses TRBV2 and TRBJ1-1, with 9 bases aligning to TRBD1. CDR3 length: 13 residues. Germline V gives CDR1 SNHLY, CDR2 FYNNEI. V gave up 5 bases and J gave up 9 bases; unmatched junction bases: 7. In nucleotides, the CDR3 is TGTGCCAGCAGTATACAGGGGGCTCAGAAAGCTTTCTTT. It encodes CASSIQGAQKAFF.

V is TRBV7-9 and J is TRBJ1-5; D call uncertain. Trimming took 3 bases from V and 11 from J, leaving 11 bases between them. The CDR3 totals 12 residues. Germline CDR1 is SEHNR and CDR2 is FQNEAQ (reference sequence). As DNA, the CDR3 is TGTGCCAGCAGCTTTTCAGTCGAGGCCCAGCATTTT. Residues: CASSFSVEAQHF.

The chain joins TRBV4-3 to TRBJ2-7; 9 bases are shared with TRBD2. The CDR3 length is 15 residues. The germline CDR1 and CDR2 sequences are LGHNA and YSLEER. The V and J ends lost 1 base and 4 bases, in that order; junction bases with no gene match: 5. The CDR3 DNA sequence: TGCGCCAGCAGCCAAGTAGCGGGAGTCGTATACGAGCAGTACTTC. Protein product: CASSQVAGVVYEQYF.

This clone was picked up one time. The V call is TRBV5-1, the J call TRBJ2-5, with 10 bases identical to TRBD2. Germline V CDR1 and CDR2: SGHRS, YFSETQ. This CDR3 has 16 residues. The J segment lost 5 bases and the V segment lost 0 bases, leaving 7 bases of the junction unmatched. The CDR3 DNA follows: TGCGCCAGCAGCTTGGCTCTAGCGGGAGTGGGTGAGACCCAGTACTTC. Residues: CASSLALAGVGETQYF. Variable domain in full (rest from reference TRBV5-1 and TRBJ2-5): KAGVTQTPRYLIKTRGQQVTLSCSPISGHRSVSWYQQTPGQGLQFLFEYFSETQRNKGNFPGRFSGRQFSNSRSEMNVSTLELGDSALYLCASSLALAGVGETQYFGPGTRLLVL.

The chain combines TRBV7-9 with TRBJ2-2, with TRBD2 identical over 13 bases. This CDR3 region has 14 residues. V shed 9 bases and J 6 bases; nucleotides not matched to a gene: 4. From germline, CDR1 is SEHNR and CDR2 FQNEAQ (reference sequence). CDR3 sequence reads: CARGTSGNSGELFF. In DNA, the CDR3 is TGTGCCAGAGGGACTAGCGGGAATTCCGGGGAGCTGTTTTTT. The variable domain in full, with the rest retrieved from reference TRBV7-9 and TRBJ2-2, is DTGVSQNPRHKITKRGQNVTFRCDPISEHNRLYWYRQTLGQGPEFLTYFQNEAQLEKSRLLSDRFSAERPKGSFSTLEIQRTEQGDSAMYLCARGTSGNSGELFFGEGSRLTVL.

The chain carries TRBV29-1 and TRBJ2-1; TRBD2 agrees at 9 bases. Germline assignment: CDR1 SQVTM and CDR2 ANQGSEA. Losses at the gene ends were 2 bases for V and 3 bases for J; bases not matched to a gene: 2. The CDR3 contains 14 residues. As DNA, the CDR3 is TGCAGCGTTGAAAGGCGGGAGGGCTACAATGAGCAGTTCTTC. Its protein product is CSVERREGYNEQFF.

The chain employs TRBV5-6 and TRBJ1-1; D is ambiguous. Germline CDR1 reads SGHDT; CDR2 reads YYEEEE. CDR3 length: 16 amino acids. Deletions cut 0 bases from V and 1 base from J, with 13 bases between. This CDR3 is CASSLARGPRNTEAFF. CDR3 sequence (DNA): TGTGCCAGCAGCTTGGCCAGAGGGCCTCGGAACACTGAAGCTTTCTTT.

The CDR3 here is CASSQGGSYEQYF. CDR3 DNA: TGTGCCAGCAGCCAAGGCGGGTCCTACGAGCAGTACTTC. The chain couples TRBV27 to TRBJ2-7; a weak D match, TRBD2 (5 bases). From germline, CDR1 is MNHEY and CDR2 SMNVEV (reference sequence). This CDR3 is built from 13 residues. V dropped 6 bases and J dropped 1 base, with 10 bases sitting between them.

CDR3 protein: CASSPQGFNQPQHF. CDR3 coding DNA: TGTGCCAGCAGCCCTCAGGGCTTCAATCAGCCCCAGCATTTT. The chain is built from TRBV5-6 and TRBJ1-5, with D perhaps TRBD1 (5 bases). The CDR3 is 14 amino acids. The V and J ends lost 4 bases and 3 bases respectively, with 11 bases between them. The germline gives CDR1 SGHDT, CDR2 YYEEEE.

The V call is TRBV5-1, the J call TRBJ2-7; D gene ambiguous. The V end lost 7 bases, the J end lost 7 bases, and 15 bases lay between the germline ends. This CDR3 comprises 12 residues. Looked up from germline, CDR1 is SGHRS and CDR2 is YFSETQ. The CDR3 spells CASSSRNGEQYF. For the CDR3, the DNA is TGCGCCAGCTCCAGCAGGAATGGAGAGCAGTACTTC.

The chain combines TRBV18 with TRBJ1-2; a possible D gene is TRBD1 (5 bases). CDR1 KGHSH and CDR2 LQKENI come from the germline V gene. Trimming shortened V by 6 bases and J by 4 bases, and 18 bases separated the two germline ends. The CDR3 extends over 15 amino acids. The CDR3 bases are TGTGCCAGCTCGCAGGGCACGGGAGTCGGCTATGGCTACACCTTC. Translation: CASSQGTGVGYGYTF.

This clone appeared once. This chain uses TRBV5-1 with TRBJ1-2; TRBD1 might be the D (6 bases). V shed 6 bases and J shed 4 bases, with 28 bases lying between them. This CDR3 is built from 18 residues. CDR1 and CDR2 from the germline V gene are SGHRS and YFSETQ. The CDR3 reads CASKPSTGIIEGPYGYTF. The CDR3 DNA reads TGCGCCAGCAAACCCTCAACAGGGATCATCGAGGGGCCCTATGGCTACACCTTC.

The chain links TRBV11-2 to TRBJ2-3; 7 positions agree with TRBD1. Germline V gene sequence: CDR1 SGHAT, CDR2 FQNNGV. There are 16 residues in the CDR3. The trim removed 6 bases at V and 1 base at J, leaving 10 bases unmatched. This CDR3 is CASRKTGTARTDTQYF. In DNA, the CDR3 is TGTGCCAGCAGAAAGACCGGGACAGCTCGCACAGATACGCAGTATTTT.

In its sample, this clone was seen once. This chain connects TRBV7-2 to TRBJ2-2; 7 bases match TRBD1. This CDR3 has 13 residues. Germline lookup yields CDR1 SGHTA and CDR2 FQGNSA. V trimming: 2 bases; J trimming: 8 bases; junction bases outside the gene matches: 2. As DNA, the CDR3 is TGTGCCAGCAGCTTACCGGGACAGGGGGAGCTGTTTTTT. Its protein is CASSLPGQGELFF.

This chain links TRBV27 with TRBJ2-1; 12 bases fit TRBD2. This CDR3 contains 14 residues. V lost 2 bases, J lost 9 bases, and 2 bases stayed unmatched. Per germline, CDR1 MNHEY and CDR2 SMNVEV (reference sequence). CDR3 DNA sequence: TGTGCCAGCAGTTTAACTAGCGGGAGGTTTGAGCAGTTCTTC. It is translated as CASSLTSGRFEQFF.